This T cell receptor (beta chain) was captured by sequencing in a study of cytomegalovirus exposure and HLA in healthy donors. TCRdb keeps only in-frame clones here, not all; method: immunoSEQ multiplex PCR. Here the sample spans fewer than 120,000 clones, roughly 90% being singletons. Comment on this clone: Its antigen is not identified.

Regarding the study as a whole: The classifier reportedly diagnosed cytomegalovirus status with high specificity and sensitivity. Cytomegalovirus-associated status was assigned to some 180 TCR beta chains. According to a subsequent analysis, TCR clusters identified in the first cohort showed a tendency to co-occur across the 110 or so validation repertoires.

The source of this sequence is a woman in her twenties or thirties in good health and CMV-seropositive. Sequencing used PBMCs.

CDR3 protein: CASSPGRNNEQFF. For the CDR3, the DNA is TGTGCCAGCAGTCCGGGGAGAAACAATGAGCAGTTCTTC. The rearrangement links TRBV27 to TRBJ2-1, with a possible D match to TRBD2 (5 bases). CDR1 is MNHEY, CDR2 SMNVEV, per germline (reference sequence). This CDR3 has 13 residues. Trimming took off 5 bases at V and 5 bases at J, with 10 bases between the two ends.